A single sample is the source of the 10 T cell receptor beta chains below, sequenced in a study of neoadjuvant nivolumab and ipilimumab in lung cancer. Measured with immunoSEQ multiplex PCR; TCRdb has only the in-frame clones, and not every one. The data contain 10,000 to 15,000 clones, approximately 68% of them seen just once; the ten biggest clones take up 20% to 25%. This specimen was peripheral blood, taken after neoadjuvant nivolumab, alone or with ipilimumab, at or shortly before surgery. These receptors came from an adult with non-small cell lung cancer.

The table lists this clone with a count of one. The chain is built from TRBV5-4 and TRBJ2-1; no clear D gene. The V end lost 6 bases, the J end lost 8 bases, and 15 bases lay between the germline ends. The CDR3 sequence is 13 residues long. In germline, CDR1 is SGHNT, CDR2 YYREEE (reference sequence). CDR3 protein: CASTQRVLHEQFF. In DNA, the CDR3 is TGTGCCAGCACCCAAAGGGTCCTGCATGAGCAGTTCTTC.

The chain is built from TRBV5-4 and TRBJ2-1, with D perhaps TRBD2 (5 bases). This CDR3 spans 13 amino acids. Trimming stripped 4 bases from V and 6 bases from J, with 11 bases between. Per the germline V gene, CDR1 is SGHNT and CDR2 is YYREEE (reference sequence). The DNA of the CDR3 is TGTGCCAGCAGCCTCGGGGTCAGCAATGAGCAGTTCTTC. Translating it yields CASSLGVSNEQFF.

The chain combines TRBV6-5 with TRBJ2-2; 9 nucleotides align to TRBD2. V lost 7 bases, J lost 3 bases, and 3 bases stayed unmatched. This CDR3 has 14 amino acids. Germline V gene data show CDR1 as MNHEY and CDR2 as SVGAGI. Here the CDR3 reads CASTRGGDTGELFF. DNA for the CDR3: TGTGCCAGCACCCGCGGGGGGGACACCGGGGAGCTGTTTTTT.

The rearrangement joins TRBV11-3 to TRBJ2-4, with TRBD2 identical over 13 bases. This CDR3 comprises 15 residues. CDR1 is SGHNT, CDR2 YENEEA, per germline. V lost 1 base to trimming and J lost 13 bases; unmatched junction nucleotides: 7. The CDR3 DNA sequence: TGTGCCAGCAGCTTAGGGACTAGCGGGAGAGGGGGGCAGTACTTC. It translates to CASSLGTSGRGGQYF.

A word on this clone: Other DNA sequences in the same sample also yield this CDR3. The chain has TRBV18 and TRBJ2-5; D not resolved. Germline V gives CDR1 KGHSH, CDR2 LQKENI. V was trimmed by 4 bases and J by 2 bases, leaving 5 bases between them. The CDR3 length is 12 residues. DNA of the CDR3: TGTGCCAGCTCACGTGGGCAAGAGACCCAGTACTTC. As protein: CASSRGQETQYF.

The gene calls are TRBV30 and TRBJ1-2; 7 positions match TRBD1. The CDR3 contains 18 residues. V lost 0 bases to trimming and J lost 3 bases; unmatched junction nucleotides: 16. Germline CDR1 is GTSNPN and CDR2 is SVGIG (reference sequence). The CDR3 nucleotides read TGTGCCTGGAGTGTATGGCCCGGGACAGCCGGTGGGGACTATGGCTACACCTTC. As protein: CAWSVWPGTAGGDYGYTF.

The CDR3 DNA follows: TGTGCCAGCAGCTTTAGCGGCGCTACCTCCTACAATGAGCAGTTCTTC. It translates to CASSFSGATSYNEQFF. This rearrangement joins TRBV5-4 to TRBJ2-1, with D perhaps TRBD2 (6 bases). The CDR3 consists of 16 residues. Trimming stripped 2 bases from V and 0 bases from J, with 12 bases between. The V gene's germline CDR1 is SGHNT and CDR2 YYREEE (reference sequence).

V gene TRBV5-1 combines with J gene TRBJ1-1, with 7 bases lining up with TRBD1. V lost 5 bases and J lost 8; bases outside the gene matches: 9. The CDR3 runs to 13 residues. The V gene's germline CDR1 is SGHRS and CDR2 YFSETQ. The CDR3 loop reads CASRPTTGLEAFF. In DNA form, the CDR3 reads TGCGCCAGCAGGCCGACGACAGGGTTGGAAGCTTTCTTT. Filled out from reference TRBV5-1 and TRBJ1-1, the complete variable domain reads KAGVTQTPRYLIKTRGQQVTLSCSPISGHRSVSWYQQTPGQGLQFLFEYFSETQRNKGNFPGRFSGRQFSNSRSEMNVSTLELGDSALYLCASRPTTGLEAFFGQGTRLTVV.

The rearrangement joins TRBV28 to TRBJ1-2; D is possibly TRBD1 (5 bases). Between the trimmed V and J ends, which lost 2 bases and 7 bases, there was a span of 17 bases. Germline V CDR1 and CDR2: MDHEN, SYDVKM. CDR3 length equals 15 residues. In nucleotides, the CDR3 is TGTGCCAGCAGTTTAGGTTCAGGGCGCTGGGTTGGCTACACCTTC. Amino acids: CASSLGSGRWVGYTF.

This clone was counted only a few times. This chain links TRBV6-5 with TRBJ2-7; 10 bases are a match to TRBD2. This CDR3 comprises 14 residues. With 6 bases clipped from V and 2 bases from J, the junction kept 4 bases outside the gene matches. CDR1 MNHEY and CDR2 SVGAGI come from the germline V gene. The CDR3 DNA reads TGTGCCAGCAGCGCCGGGACTAGCGCCTACGAGCAGTACTTC. This gives the protein CASSAGTSAYEQYF.